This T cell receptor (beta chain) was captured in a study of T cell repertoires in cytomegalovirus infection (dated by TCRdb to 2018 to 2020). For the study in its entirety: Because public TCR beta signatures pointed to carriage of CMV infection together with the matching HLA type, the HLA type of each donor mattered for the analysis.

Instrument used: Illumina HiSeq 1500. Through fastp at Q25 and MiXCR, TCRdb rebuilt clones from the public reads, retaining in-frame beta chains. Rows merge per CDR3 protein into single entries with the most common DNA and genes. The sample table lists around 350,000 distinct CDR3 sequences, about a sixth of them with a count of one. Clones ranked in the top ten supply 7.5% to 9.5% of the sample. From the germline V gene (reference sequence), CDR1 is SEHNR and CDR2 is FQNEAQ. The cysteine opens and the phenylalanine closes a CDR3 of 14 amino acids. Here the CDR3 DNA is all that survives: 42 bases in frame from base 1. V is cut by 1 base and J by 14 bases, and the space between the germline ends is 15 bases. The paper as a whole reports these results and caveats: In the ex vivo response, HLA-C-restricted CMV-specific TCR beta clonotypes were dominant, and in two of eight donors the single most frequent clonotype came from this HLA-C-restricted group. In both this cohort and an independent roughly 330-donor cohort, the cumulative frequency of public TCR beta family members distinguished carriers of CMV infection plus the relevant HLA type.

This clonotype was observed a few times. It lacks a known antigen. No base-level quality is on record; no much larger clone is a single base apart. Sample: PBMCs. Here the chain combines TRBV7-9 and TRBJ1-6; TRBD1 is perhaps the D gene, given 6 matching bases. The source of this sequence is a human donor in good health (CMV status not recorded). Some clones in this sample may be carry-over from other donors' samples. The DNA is TGTGCCAGCAGCTTAGGACAGGCCCCCCGTGCCCTCCACTTT. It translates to CASSLGQAPRALHF.